The present TCR beta chain was sequenced within a study of T cells after yellow fever vaccination. V was trimmed by 0 bases and J by 2 bases, leaving 5 bases between them. The CDR3 has 13 residues. Germline CDR1 reads LGHNA; CDR2 reads YNFKEQ. Using its own MiXCR run on the 5' RACE reads, TCRdb lists one record per CDR3 protein. The top ten clones hold around 40% of a sample with approximately 120,000 distinct CDR3 sequences, 8% to 10% of them seen once. The clonotype comes from a man aged 18 to 30 who received the YFV17D yellow fever vaccine. The chain is built from TRBV4-2 and TRBJ2-7; D not resolved. Specimen: CD8+ T cells sorted from PBMCs, collected on the day of the yellow fever booster vaccination. CDR3 loop: CASSQDDPYEQYF. Here the CDR3 DNA reads TGTGCCAGCAGCCAAGATGATCCCTACGAGCAGTACTTC.